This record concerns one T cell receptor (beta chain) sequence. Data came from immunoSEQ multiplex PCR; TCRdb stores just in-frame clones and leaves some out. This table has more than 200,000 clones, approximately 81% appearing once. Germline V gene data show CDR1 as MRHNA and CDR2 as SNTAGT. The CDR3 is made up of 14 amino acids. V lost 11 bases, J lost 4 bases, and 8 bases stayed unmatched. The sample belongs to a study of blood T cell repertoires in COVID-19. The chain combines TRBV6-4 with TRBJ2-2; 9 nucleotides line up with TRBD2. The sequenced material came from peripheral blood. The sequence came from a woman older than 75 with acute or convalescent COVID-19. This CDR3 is CAHSTAGGTGELFF. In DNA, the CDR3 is TGTGCCCACTCCACAGCGGGAGGCACCGGGGAGCTGTTTTTT.